This T cell receptor (beta chain) appears in the sequencing data of a study of T cell responses to AZD1222 COVID-19 vaccine. Study-level points and caveats: Unmutated variant regions are reportedly targeted by nearly half of spike-specific TCRs. Donors were mostly white British, more females; clonal diversity possibly underestimated.

The CDR3 is 13 amino acids. The V and J ends lost 3 bases and 9 bases respectively, with 12 bases between them. CDR1 DFQATT and CDR2 SNEGSKA come from the germline V gene (reference sequence). Using immunoSEQ multiplex PCR, the repertoire was profiled, and TCRdb retains in-frame clones only, with some absent. Of around 190,000 clones detected, roughly 92% appear once; the ten largest clones hold approximately 1.5%. A remark on this clone: What it recognizes is unknown.

The V gene is TRBV20-1, the J gene TRBJ1-6; D gene uncertain. The sequenced sample was peripheral blood, obtained on day 0 of AZD1222 vaccination. This TCR was recovered from an adult in good health. The CDR3 region has the DNA TGCAGTGCTAGTAAGGGTGGTGGTTCACCCCTCCACTTT. Amino acid sequence: CSASKGGGSPLHF.